Listed below are T cell receptor beta chains from one sample, sequenced in a study of blood T cell repertoires in COVID-19. Profiling relied on immunoSEQ multiplex PCR, and the TCRdb table lists in-frame clones only, not all of them. The sample contains about 140,000 clones, approximately 79% of which appear only once. Sequencing was carried out using PBMCs or T cells enriched from blood (not recorded which). These receptors originate from a woman between 45 and 65 years old who had recovered from COVID-19. Both conserved end residues are part of each CDR3. The order of the fields is V gene, clone size, J gene, D gene, CDR3 protein, CDR3 DNA. A D gene is named only where the DNA matches it firmly. Size tells how often a clone was seen (once, few, many) or the class of an expanded clone, and some rows leave it out.

TRBV28,few,TRBJ2-1,TRBD2,CASSLTGSGDNEQFF,TGTGCCAGCAGTTTAACCGGGAGCGGGGACAATGAGCAGTTCTTC
TRBV5-1,many,TRBJ1-4,.,CASRQGELNEKLFF,TGCGCCAGCAGGCAAGGAGAATTGAATGAAAAACTGTTTTTT
TRBV6-1,.,TRBJ2-3,TRBD1,CASSEAPPGQVGRTKDTQYF,TGTGCCAGCAGTGAAGCGCCGCCGGGACAGGTGGGGAGAACTAAAGATACGCAGTATTTT
TRBV9,.,TRBJ2-1,.,CASSASGTQRNEQFF,TGTGCCAGCAGCGCCTCAGGGACTCAGAGGAATGAGCAGTTCTTC
TRBV18,.,TRBJ1-2,.,CASSALEAAGHYGYTF,TGTGCCAGCTCAGCATTGGAAGCGGCGGGCCACTATGGCTACACCTTC
TRBV29-1,.,TRBJ2-7,TRBD1,CSVEDRGQFSYEQYF,TGCAGCGTTGAAGACAGGGGACAGTTCTCCTACGAGCAGTACTTC
TRBV2,.,TRBJ1-2,.,CASSEDRVDYTF,TGTGCCAGCAGTGAAGACAGGGTGGACTACACCTTC
TRBV5-4,.,TRBJ2-3,TRBD2,CASSLQGGDTQYF,TGTGCCAGCAGCTTGCAGGGAGGGGATACGCAGTATTTT
TRBV10-3,once,TRBJ1-1,TRBD1,CAIRGQGGTEAFF,TGTGCCATCCGAGGACAGGGCGGCACTGAAGCTTTCTTT
TRBV23-1,.,TRBJ1-4,TRBD1,CASSQSGAGGEEKLFF,TGCGCCAGCAGTCAATCGGGGGCAGGGGGCGAGGAAAAACTGTTTTTT
TRBV7-9,.,TRBJ1-6,TRBD1,CASSSTGTGFSPLHF,TGTGCCAGCAGTAGTACCGGGACAGGGTTTTCACCCCTCCACTTT
TRBV9,.,TRBJ1-6,.,CASTLTPGVDSPLHF,TGTGCCAGCACCCTGACCCCAGGGGTTGATTCACCCCTCCACTTT
TRBV7-9,.,TRBJ1-1,.,CASSLGTGTGDTEAFF,TGTGCCAGCAGTTTGGGAACCGGGACGGGGGACACTGAAGCTTTCTTT
TRBV5-1,few,TRBJ1-1,.,CASSSTGTSKVNTEAFF,TGCGCCAGCAGCTCGACCGGGACATCTAAGGTGAACACTGAAGCTTTCTTT
TRBV5-1,.,TRBJ2-3,.,CASSFRDTQYF,TGCGCCAGCAGCTTTAGAGATACGCAGTATTTT
TRBV7-9,.,TRBJ1-5,TRBD1,CASSPQGAGNNQPQHF,TGTGCCAGCAGCCCACAGGGGGCCGGGAACAATCAGCCCCAGCATTTT
TRBV2,.,TRBJ2-7,.,CASSPEYEQYF,TGTGCCAGCAGCCCCGAGTACGAGCAGTACTTC
TRBV7-3,.,TRBJ2-1,TRBD2,CASSPGTSGMGLSYNEQFF,TGTGCCAGCAGCCCTGGGACTAGCGGGATGGGGCTCTCCTACAATGAGCAGTTCTTC
TRBV7-9,.,TRBJ1-2,.,CASSPRGGRGYTF,TGTGCCAGCAGCCCCCGGGGAGGTCGGGGCTACACCTTC
TRBV2,.,TRBJ1-1,.,CAWRGGNTEAFF,TGTGCCTGGAGGGGAGGGAACACTGAAGCTTTCTTT
TRBV19,once,TRBJ2-1,.,CASSIDSSTHNEQFF,TGTGCCAGTAGTATAGATTCTTCGACTCACAATGAGCAGTTCTTC
TRBV2,many,TRBJ2-2,TRBD2,CASSDPGLAGGTTGELFF,TGTGCCAGCAGTGACCCGGGACTAGCGGGGGGGACCACCGGGGAGCTGTTTTTT
TRBV18,.,TRBJ2-7,.,CASSSGTDLEQYF,TGTGCCAGCTCATCTGGGACTGACCTGGAGCAGTACTTC
TRBV2,.,TRBJ2-5,.,CASSESGSQETQYF,TGTGCCAGCAGTGAATCGGGGAGCCAAGAGACCCAGTACTTC